This T cell receptor beta chain stems from a study of control samples from healthy donors and cancer patients. Sequenced by immunoSEQ multiplex PCR; TCRdb stores in-frame clones only, minus some. The sample carries 150,000 or so clones, more than 80% recorded once. Germline values: CDR1 SGHRS, CDR2 YFSETQ. The ends were cut back, 4 bases at V and 5 bases at J, with 15 bases in the middle. This CDR3 is built from 15 residues. The TCR sequence derives from a middle-aged man in good health. The sequenced sample was blood. The chain is built from TRBV5-1 and TRBJ1-4; perhaps TRBD1 as D (5 bases). The CDR3 nucleotides are TGCGCCAGCAGCCCGGACCCAGGGTTAAATGAAAAACTGTTTTTT. It encodes CASSPDPGLNEKLFF.